This TCR beta chain was captured in a study of blood T cell repertoires in COVID-19. The wider study: The samples span acute and convalescent COVID-19 from the United States, Italy and Spain.

The CDR3 covers 14 residues. Trimming cost V 3 bases and J 2 bases, with 9 bases left between them. Per the germline V gene, CDR1 is KGHSH and CDR2 is LQKENI. Original processing methods: It was from reference gene primer amplification that nucleated cell counts were estimated. Profiling relied on immunoSEQ multiplex PCR, and the TCRdb table lists in-frame clones only, not all of them. V and J calls and clone size are those listed in that table; D and trimming were worked out from the DNA. The table records roughly 250,000 clones, around nine tenths of them present only once. Source material: peripheral blood. The receptor was isolated from a woman aged 40 to 50 who had recovered from COVID-19. This chain joins TRBV18 and TRBJ2-3; D perhaps matches TRBD2 (7 bases). This chain's CDR3 is CASSPGGPTDTQYF. Written as DNA, the CDR3 is TGTGCCAGCTCACCCGGGGGGCCCACAGATACGCAGTATTTT.